The clone carrying this T cell receptor (beta chain) was picked up many times. The antigen is not known. This sample was taken from a study of T-cell reconstitution after alpha-beta-depleted transplantation in children. Study results and caveats: T-cell numbers and diversity one year post-transplant derived largely from freshly generated T cells. By about two months after transplant, alpha-beta T cells reportedly arose from several hundred graft clones that had expanded. The origin of high day-60 TCRbeta diversity in some patients lay in surviving recipient T cells and thymic progenitors.

The CDR3 is 16 residues long. V was pared by 9 bases and J by 0 bases, with 10 bases of the junction left unmatched. The V gene's germline CDR1 is LNHNV and CDR2 YYDKDF (reference sequence). Molecular barcoding with unique molecular identifiers was used for the TCRbeta library. MiXCR, applied by TCRdb to the PCR reads, yields one record per CDR3 protein. This sample has over 150,000 distinct CDR3 sequences, with over 8.5% found just once. The source is a boy between 2 and 10 years old with acute myeloid leukemia, due to receive a stem cell transplant. The specimen was PBMCs, collected before TCRalphabeta/CD19-depleted stem cell transplant. The chain has TRBV15 and TRBJ2-1; 8 bases are a match to TRBD2. The CDR3 DNA sequence: TGTGCCACTGGGACTAGGCCCCCCCACTCCTACAATGAGCAGTTCTTC. Its translation is CATGTRPPHSYNEQFF.